These T cell receptor beta chains were read from a single sample in a study of T cell repertoires and HLA-DP antigens. TCRdb's table, derived via immunoSEQ multiplex PCR, lists solely in-frame clones and lacks some. The sample carries about 73,000 clones, about four fifths recorded once. These TCRs are of unknown antigen specificity. Sequenced input: CD4+ T cells from PBMCs. These TCRs come from a man aged 55 to 70 in good health and CMV-seronegative. Both conserved end residues are part of each CDR3. The order of the fields is V gene, clone size, J gene, D gene, CDR3 DNA, CDR3 protein. D genes are given only for firm matches. Clone size is shown for a subset of rows, as once, few, many or a class of expanded clone.

>TRBV9|NA|TRBJ2-5|TRBD2
TGTGCCAGCAGCGTAGAAAGTAGCGGGAGGCCCCAGTACTTC
CASSVESSGRPQYF
>TRBV28|once|TRBJ1-3|NA
TGTGCCAGCAGTTTGATGGGGAGGACTGGAAACACCATATATTTT
CASSLMGRTGNTIYF
>TRBV5-5|NA|TRBJ1-1|NA
TGTGCCAGCAGCTTGCCAGGAGGCACTGAAGCTTTCTTT
CASSLPGGTEAFF
>TRBV29-1|NA|TRBJ2-3|NA
TGCAGCGTTGGCCCCCCGGGGGACTTTGATACGCAGTATTTT
CSVGPPGDFDTQYF
>TRBV11-1|NA|TRBJ2-3|NA
TGTGCCAGCAGCCTTAATCCCATTGCCAGGGCTGATACGCAGTATTTT
CASSLNPIARADTQYF
>TRBV5-4|NA|TRBJ2-3|NA
TGTGCCAGCAGCTCGCCGGGGGGCCGAAGCACAGATACGCAGTATTTT
CASSSPGGRSTDTQYF
>TRBV28|NA|TRBJ2-2|NA
TGTGCCAGCAGTCCCCCCCGGAGCACGAACACCGGGGAGCTGTTTTTT
CASSPPRSTNTGELFF
>TRBV29-1|NA|TRBJ2-2|TRBD1
TGCAGCGTGGGGGGACAGGGGGCGTCCGGGGAGCTGTTTTTT
CSVGGQGASGELFF
>TRBV7-9|NA|TRBJ1-3|NA
TGTGCCAGCAGCTTCGACGATGTCTCTGGAAACACCATATATTTT
CASSFDDVSGNTIYF
>TRBV11-2|NA|TRBJ2-2|NA
TGTGCCAGCAGCCGAGACCGAAACACCGGGGAGCTGTTTTTT
CASSRDRNTGELFF
>TRBV10-1|few|TRBJ2-7|TRBD1
TGCGCCAGCGCTAGAACGGGACAGGCCAAGCAGTACTTC
CASARTGQAKQYF
>TRBV28|NA|TRBJ2-5|NA
TGTGCCAGCAGTTTGGCAGGGTACGAGACCCAGTACTTC
CASSLAGYETQYF
>TRBV19|NA|TRBJ1-5|NA
TGTGCCAGTAGTATAGGCCGAGATCTCGGGGTACGGGGCAATCAGCCCCAGCATTTT
CASSIGRDLGVRGNQPQHF
>TRBV4-2|NA|TRBJ1-4|TRBD1
TGTGCCAGCAGCCAAGATAATTTAGGGGGCGACGGGGCTGGTGAAAAACTGTTTTTT
CASSQDNLGGDGAGEKLFF
>TRBV7-2|once|TRBJ2-3|NA
TGTGCCAGCAGCTTGATGATATCAAAAGATACGCAGTATTTT
CASSLMISKDTQYF
>TRBV30|NA|TRBJ2-1|NA
TGTGCCTGCGACTATCATATTTACAATGAGCAGTTCTTC
CACDYHIYNEQFF
>TRBV5-1|few|TRBJ2-7|TRBD1
TGCGCCAGCAGCTCGGATTCCACAGGGGTGCGCGAGCAGTACTTC
CASSSDSTGVREQYF
>TRBV7-2|NA|TRBJ1-4|TRBD1
TGTGCCAGCAGCCAGCCGGGACAGTCTAGTGAAAAACTGTTTTTT
CASSQPGQSSEKLFF
>TRBV6-1|NA|TRBJ1-2|NA
TGTGCCAGCAGTGAACGGGCAGTCTATGGCTACACCTTC
CASSERAVYGYTF
>TRBV11-3|NA|TRBJ2-3|TRBD2
TGTGCCAGCAGCTCAAGGGGTAGCGGGGGGGCGGATACGCAGTATTTT
CASSSRGSGGADTQYF
>TRBV19|NA|TRBJ1-1|TRBD1
TGTGCCAGTAGTACAACAGGGGGCCCCATGAACACTGAAGCTTTCTTT
CASSTTGGPMNTEAFF
>TRBV5-1|NA|TRBJ1-1|NA
TGCGCCAGCAGCCACCACCGGGATAGAGCTGAAGCTTTCTTT
CASSHHRDRAEAFF
>TRBV4-1|NA|TRBJ2-6|NA
TGCGCCAGCAGCCAAGGACAGGCCTCTGGGGCCAACGTCCTGACTTTC
CASSQGQASGANVLTF
>TRBV5-1|once|TRBJ2-5|TRBD1
TGCGCCAGCAGTCGGGGACAGGCCACTCAAGAGACCCAGTACTTC
CASSRGQATQETQYF
>TRBV7-2|NA|TRBJ1-3|NA
TGTGCCAGCAGCTTGGGTACGGCTGAAGGGGGAAGCTCTGGAAACACCATATATTTT
CASSLGTAEGGSSGNTIYF
>TRBV5-4|NA|TRBJ2-7|NA
TGTGCCAGCAGCTGGGGGACAACCTACGAGCAGTACTTC
CASSWGTTYEQYF
>TRBV10-3|NA|TRBJ2-5|TRBD1
TGTGCCATCAGTGATGCCCCGGGACAGGGGTTAACGACCCAGTACTTC
CAISDAPGQGLTTQYF
>TRBV28|NA|TRBJ1-4|TRBD1
TGTGCCAGCAAGGGGGACAGGGGACGGGGGGAAAAACTGTTTTTT
CASKGDRGRGEKLFF
>TRBV6-6|NA|TRBJ2-7|NA
TGTGCCAGCAGTTTGCGGACCGGGGACGAGCAGTACTTC
CASSLRTGDEQYF
>TRBV7-9|NA|TRBJ1-5|NA
TGTGCCAGCAGCTTCCGGTCTAATCAGCCCCAGCATTTT
CASSFRSNQPQHF
>TRBV30|NA|TRBJ2-2|NA
TGTGCCTGGAGTGTACAAGGGACCGGGGAGCTGTTTTTT
CAWSVQGTGELFF
>TRBV19|NA|TRBJ2-2|NA
TGTGCCAGTAGTACACAGGGCGTGAGCACCGGGGAGCTGTTTTTT
CASSTQGVSTGELFF
>TRBV19|once|TRBJ2-3|NA
TGTGCCAGTAGTACACTCAGGGGCGCAAACACAGATACGCAGTATTTT
CASSTLRGANTDTQYF
>TRBV4-1|many|TRBJ1-2|TRBD1
TGCGCCAGCAGCCAGACAAGGGACAGGGGAACGAAAGGCTACACCTTC
CASSQTRDRGTKGYTF
>TRBV28|few|TRBJ2-7|NA
TGTGCCAGCAGTCAGGAAAGTCGCGAGCAGTACTTC
CASSQESREQYF
>TRBV6-1|few|TRBJ2-1|NA
TGTGCCACTCGGGGGAGCTCCTACAATGAGCAGTTCTTC
CATRGSSYNEQFF
>TRBV5-1|NA|TRBJ2-6|TRBD2
TGCGCCAGCAGTCCCGGGAGGCTCCTCTCTGGGGCCAACGTCCTGACTTTC
CASSPGRLLSGANVLTF
>TRBV21-1|NA|TRBJ1-5|NA
TGTGCCAGCAGCCCCCGGGACAGGGCCAATCAGCCCCAGCATTTT
CASSPRDRANQPQHF
>TRBV5-6|NA|TRBJ2-5|NA
TGTGCCAGCAGCCCTAGTACTGGAGGGGGGATTTTCGAGACCCAGTACTTC
CASSPSTGGGIFETQYF
>TRBV2|NA|TRBJ2-1|TRBD2
TGTGCCAGCGCACCTAGCGGGGGATACAATGAGCAGTTCTTC
CASAPSGGYNEQFF
>TRBV7-8|NA|TRBJ2-1|NA
TGTGCCAGCAGCTTAGGCGGACAGCCTAATGAGCAGTTCTTC
CASSLGGQPNEQFF
>TRBV9|NA|TRBJ2-1|NA
TGTGCCAGCACCCGTAGTGGGGATGAGGGTGAGCAGTTCTTC
CASTRSGDEGEQFF
>TRBV5-4|NA|TRBJ2-3|NA
TGTGCCAGCAGCCCTTACAGGGAGAGGAGCACAGATACGCAGTATTTT
CASSPYRERSTDTQYF
>TRBV7-2|few|TRBJ1-3|NA
TGTGCCAGCAGCTTATCCCCCAATACGGGGAACACCATATATTTT
CASSLSPNTGNTIYF